This T cell receptor beta chain comes out of a study of blood T cell repertoires in COVID-19. Only in-frame clones appear in the TCRdb table, and some are missing; sequencing was by immunoSEQ multiplex PCR. The table shows over 120,000 clones, with nearly 80% occurring only once. This clone was recorded a few times. The CDR3 has 13 residues. Trimming took 0 bases from V and 5 from J, leaving 10 bases between them. Looked up from germline, CDR1 is SQVTM and CDR2 is ANQGSEA. Sequencing was carried out using PBMCs or T cells enriched from blood (not recorded which). The clonotype comes from a woman aged 45-59 years who had recovered from COVID-19. The rearrangement links TRBV29-1 to TRBJ1-2; possibly TRBD1 for D (6 bases). In DNA, the CDR3 is TGCAGCGTTGAAGACCAGGGGTTATATGGCTACACCTTC. It yields the protein CSVEDQGLYGYTF.